The 29 T cell receptor beta chains below were found in one sample sequenced in a study of blood T cell repertoires in COVID-19. Sequenced by immunoSEQ multiplex PCR; TCRdb stores in-frame clones only, minus some. The top ten hold about 1.8% of the sample, which has 200,000 or so clones, 88% seen once. The sequencing sample was made of peripheral blood. These receptors were collected from a man between 65 and 85 years old with acute or convalescent COVID-19.

This chain links TRBV3-1 (or the pseudogene TRBV3-2) with TRBJ2-1; D may be TRBD2 (6 bases). The V end was cut by 0 bases, the J end by 2 bases, with 14 bases between. The CDR3 runs 17 residues. Germline CDR1 reads LGHDT; CDR2 reads YNNKEL (reference sequence). This CDR3 reads CASSQEGTSHPYNEQFF. In DNA, the CDR3 is TGTGCCAGCAGCCAAGAAGGGACTTCGCATCCCTACAATGAGCAGTTCTTC.

The chain joins TRBV7-2 to TRBJ2-5; 8 nucleotides line up with TRBD2. Germline CDR1 is SGHTA and CDR2 is FQGNSA. Losses at the gene ends were 5 bases for V and 5 bases for J; bases not matched to a gene: 10. The CDR3 is 15 residues long. CDR3 residues: CASSKVAGGRETQYF. DNA for the CDR3: TGTGCCAGCAGCAAAGTGGCGGGAGGACGCGAGACCCAGTACTTC.

The DNA for the CDR3 is TGTGCCAGCAGCACCGGGACTATCCAAGAGACCCAGTACTTC. Its translation: CASSTGTIQETQYF. The V gene is TRBV7-2, the J gene TRBJ2-5; 7 bases match TRBD2. The CDR3 length is 14 residues. V shed 5 bases, J shed 1 base, and the junction held 4 bases outside the gene matches. The germline V gene has CDR1 SGHTA and CDR2 FQGNSA.

This chain connects TRBV7-3 to TRBJ2-2; 12 bases line up with TRBD2. The V segment lost 5 bases and the J segment 6 bases; nucleotides outside the gene matches: 4. CDR1 is SGHTA and CDR2 is FQGTGA in the germline V gene. This CDR3 has 15 amino acids. The CDR3 loop is CASSPGLAGPGELFF. CDR3 bases: TGTGCCAGCAGCCCGGGACTAGCGGGCCCCGGGGAGCTGTTTTTT.

The chain recombines TRBV18 with TRBJ2-1, with D possibly TRBD2 on 6 matching bases. Trimming shortened V by 5 bases and J by 0 bases, and 11 bases separated the two germline ends. The CDR3 has 15 residues. Looked up from germline, CDR1 is KGHSH and CDR2 is LQKENI. The CDR3 region has the DNA TGTGCCAGCTCAGTAGGGACTGCCTCCTACAATGAGCAGTTCTTC. Translation gives CASSVGTASYNEQFF.

This clone was observed a single time. CDR3 in amino acids: CASSQADSEAFF. CDR3 nucleotides: TGTGCCAGCAGCCAAGCGGACAGTGAAGCTTTCTTT. The rearrangement uses TRBV3-1 (or the pseudogene TRBV3-2) and TRBJ1-1; possibly TRBD1 for D (6 bases). The V end was cut by 1 base, the J end by 7 bases, with 7 bases between. The CDR3 is 12 amino acids. In germline, CDR1 is LGHDT, CDR2 YNNKEL (reference sequence).

The chain uses TRBV25-1 and TRBJ2-2; a weak D match, TRBD2 (5 bases). The V and J ends lost 6 bases and 3 bases respectively, with 8 bases between them. The CDR3 runs to 13 residues. CDR1 is MGHDK, CDR2 SYGVNS, per germline. The CDR3 bases are TGTGCCAGCAGCGCGGGTTACACCGGGGAGCTGTTTTTT. Protein: CASSAGYTGELFF.

This chain links TRBV7-9 with TRBJ1-1, with D hard to call. The CDR3 has 14 residues. Germline assignment: CDR1 SEHNR and CDR2 FQNEAQ (reference sequence). The V end lost 0 bases, the J end lost 8 bases, and 13 bases lay between the germline ends. The CDR3 bases are TGTGCCAGCAGCTTAGCGGGCTCCCTAAACGAAGCTTTCTTT. Amino acid sequence: CASSLAGSLNEAFF.

CDR3 coding DNA: TGTGCCAGCAGCTCACCCCGGACTAGCGGGAGGTTAAATGAGCAGTTCTTC. Residues: CASSSPRTSGRLNEQFF. The chain joins TRBV6-2 or TRBV6-3 to TRBJ2-1; TRBD2 agrees at 14 bases. The J segment lost 7 bases and the V segment lost 6 bases, leaving 11 bases of the junction unmatched. Per the germline V gene, CDR1 is MNHEY and CDR2 is SVGEGT. The CDR3 covers 17 residues.

This chain connects TRBV7-7 to TRBJ2-2; tentative D call: TRBD1 (6 bases). This CDR3 comprises 15 residues. CDR1 is SSHAT and CDR2 is FNYEAQ in the germline V gene (reference sequence). The V gene lost 5 bases and the J gene lost 3 bases, with 13 bases spanning the gap. CDR3 in DNA: TGTGCCAGCAGCCCTGGGGGCCGAGACACCGGGGAGCTGTTTTTT. Translating it yields CASSPGGRDTGELFF.

V is TRBV3-1 (or the pseudogene TRBV3-2) and J is TRBJ2-1, with 7 bases matching TRBD2. V was pared by 1 base and J by 7 bases, with 7 bases of the junction left unmatched. The CDR3 sequence is 15 residues long. CDR1 is LGHDT and CDR2 is YNNKEL in the germline V gene (reference sequence). In nucleotides, the CDR3 is TGTGCCAGCAGCCAAGTCTTGGCTAGCGGAAATGAGCAGTTCTTC. It encodes CASSQVLASGNEQFF.

This chain uses TRBV27 with TRBJ2-1, with 12 bases lining up with TRBD1. Unmatched junction bases numbered 5, after V lost 5 bases and J lost 9 bases. Looked up from germline, CDR1 is MNHEY and CDR2 is SMNVEV (reference sequence). CDR3 length: 14 amino acids. The CDR3 DNA reads as TGTGCCAGCAGTCTCGGGACAGGGGGCTCTGAGCAGTTCTTC. It codes for CASSLGTGGSEQFF.

The rearrangement uses TRBV7-2 and TRBJ2-5, with no clear D. The CDR3 runs 13 residues. Germline CDR1 reads SGHTA; CDR2 reads FQGNSA. V lost 2 bases and J 5 bases, leaving 9 bases between the germline ends. In DNA, the CDR3 is TGTGCCAGCAGCTTATCGACAAAGGAGACCCAGTACTTC. This sequence encodes CASSLSTKETQYF.

The chain has TRBV28 and TRBJ2-1, with D hard to call. The V gene lost 3 bases and the J gene lost 10 bases, with 19 bases spanning the gap. The CDR3 consists of 15 residues. The germline V gene has CDR1 MDHEN and CDR2 SYDVKM. The CDR3 sequence: CASSFGGIFNREQFF. In DNA, the CDR3 is TGTGCCAGCAGTTTTGGCGGAATCTTCAATCGGGAGCAGTTCTTC.

The chain employs TRBV25-1 and TRBJ1-2, with TRBD1 matching 12 bases. The CDR3 loop spans 16 amino acids. V dropped 2 bases and J dropped 3; count of bases not matched to a gene: 4. The germline V gene has CDR1 MGHDK and CDR2 SYGVNS. The CDR3 reads CASSEPGTGGDYGYTF. The CDR3 DNA is TGTGCCAGCAGTGAACCCGGGACAGGGGGCGACTATGGCTACACCTTC.

The V call is TRBV11-3, the J call TRBJ2-1; 9 bases fit TRBD1. The V segment lost 5 bases and the J segment 3 bases; nucleotides outside the gene matches: 5. Germline assignment: CDR1 SGHNT and CDR2 YENEEA. The CDR3 spans 15 residues. CDR3 sequence: CASSQGQGSYNEQFF. The CDR3 DNA sequence: TGTGCCAGCAGCCAGGGACAGGGCAGCTACAATGAGCAGTTCTTC.

Remarks on this clone: The junction departs from germline at one end; a sequencing error may be responsible. This chain joins TRBV28 and TRBJ1-2, with 7 bases identical to TRBD1. This CDR3 is 12 amino acids long. CDR1 is MDHEN and CDR2 is SYDVKM in the germline V gene. CDR3 region: CATRGQPEEPVF. Written as DNA, the CDR3 is TGTGCCACGAGGGGGCAGCCAGAGGAGCCCGTTTTT.

This CDR3 is CASSVDPSGRYEQFF. In DNA form, the CDR3 reads TGTGCCAGCAGCGTAGATCCTAGCGGGAGATATGAGCAGTTCTTC. The V call is TRBV9, the J call TRBJ2-1, with 10 bases aligning to TRBD2. The CDR3 length is 15 residues. V shed 0 bases, J shed 8 bases, and the junction held 5 bases outside the gene matches. Germline V gene data show CDR1 as SGDLS and CDR2 as YYNGEE.

J is TRBJ1-5 and V is TRBV30; D possibly corresponds to TRBD1 (5 bases). Trimming cost V 0 bases and J 0 bases, with 9 bases left between them. Germline CDR1 GTSNPN, CDR2 SVGIG (reference sequence). CDR3 length equals 15 residues. CDR3 in DNA: TGTGCCTGGAGTGTGGGGGGTCATAGCAATCAGCCCCAGCATTTT. Its protein product is CAWSVGGHSNQPQHF.

J is TRBJ1-2 and V is TRBV7-2; TRBD1 matches at 10 bases. The V gene's germline CDR1 is SGHTA and CDR2 FQGNSA. The CDR3 spans 15 residues. J lost 5 bases, V lost 2 bases, and 5 bases had no gene match. The CDR3 reads CASSLLGTGVYGYTF. CDR3 nucleotides: TGTGCCAGCAGCTTACTCGGGACAGGGGTTTATGGCTACACCTTC.

The chain has TRBV5-1 and TRBJ2-1; D gene unclear. This CDR3 has 14 residues. The germline CDR1 and CDR2 sequences are SGHRS and YFSETQ. V was shortened by 2 bases and J by 2 bases, with 8 bases between the two germline ends. CDR3 loop: CASSLQSTYNEQFF. For the CDR3, the DNA is TGCGCCAGCAGCTTACAGTCCACCTACAATGAGCAGTTCTTC.

The chain joins TRBV6-4 to TRBJ2-3; TRBD2 matches at 12 bases. The V gene end was trimmed by 2 bases and the J gene end by 9 bases; junction bases not matched to a gene: 6. The CDR3 consists of 15 residues. Germline V CDR1 and CDR2: MRHNA, SNTAGT. CDR3 DNA sequence: TGTGCCAGCAGTGACACCCGGACTAGCGGGATCACGCAGTATTTT. It encodes CASSDTRTSGITQYF.

The CDR3 region is CASSRAGSNQPQHF. For the CDR3, the DNA is TGTGCCAGCAGCCGTGCAGGGAGCAATCAGCCCCAGCATTTT. The chain recombines TRBV7-2 with TRBJ1-5, with D maybe TRBD1 (5 bases). The V end lost 5 bases, the J end lost 1 base, and 9 bases lay between the germline ends. CDR3 length: 14 amino acids. The germline V gene encodes CDR1 SGHTA and CDR2 FQGNSA. The whole variable domain, remainder taken from reference TRBV7-2 and TRBJ1-5, is GAGVSQSPSNKVTEKGKDVELRCDPISGHTALYWYRQSLGQGLEFLIYFQGNSAPDKSGLPSDRFSAERTGGSVSTLTIQRTQQEDSAVYLCASSRAGSNQPQHFGDGTRLSIL.

This sequence joins TRBV6-5 and TRBJ2-7; 12 bases align to TRBD2. Germline lookup yields CDR1 MNHEY and CDR2 SVGAGI. The CDR3 is 15 amino acids. The ends lost 5 bases at V and 3 bases at J; junction bases unmatched: 5. CDR3 loop: CASSQPGLAGYEQYF. The CDR3 nucleotides read TGTGCCAGCAGTCAGCCGGGACTAGCGGGCTACGAGCAGTACTTC.

This chain connects TRBV3-1 (or the pseudogene TRBV3-2) to TRBJ2-7; 8 positions match TRBD1. Germline trimming cut 1 base from V and 4 bases from J; bases unmatched to any gene: 6. The CDR3 has 15 amino acids. Germline loops: CDR1 LGHDT, CDR2 YNNKEL (reference sequence). The chain's CDR3 is CASSQAQGASYEQYF. CDR3 bases: TGTGCCAGCAGCCAAGCCCAGGGGGCTTCTTACGAGCAGTACTTC.

The gene calls are TRBV4-2 and TRBJ2-2; D might be TRBD1 (7 bases). Germline V gene data show CDR1 as LGHNA and CDR2 as YNFKEQ. The ends were cut back, 0 bases at V and 6 bases at J, with 14 bases in the middle. The CDR3 is made up of 16 amino acids. The chain's CDR3 is CASSQDLTGEAGELFF. The CDR3 nucleotides read TGTGCCAGCAGCCAAGATTTAACAGGGGAGGCCGGGGAGCTGTTTTTT.

This clone has ten or more counts. The chain combines TRBV5-1 with TRBJ2-1; D gene uncertain. The CDR3 is made up of 12 amino acids. Between the trimmed V and J ends, which lost 2 bases and 7 bases, there was a span of 7 bases. Germline lookup yields CDR1 SGHRS and CDR2 YFSETQ. The DNA for the CDR3 is TGCGCCAGCAGCTTTGTCCGGAATGAGCAGTTCTTC. It codes for CASSFVRNEQFF.

The chain couples TRBV18 to TRBJ1-2; D is possibly TRBD1 (6 bases). Germline lookup yields CDR1 KGHSH and CDR2 LQKENI. Trimming shortened V by 3 bases and J by 5 bases, and 19 bases separated the two germline ends. The CDR3 is made up of 16 amino acids. The CDR3 here is CASSPSGLGQGYGYTF. CDR3 nucleotides: TGTGCCAGCTCACCCTCCGGTTTGGGACAAGGGTATGGCTACACCTTC. The variable domain in full, with the rest retrieved from reference TRBV18 and TRBJ1-2, is NAGVMQNPRHLVRRRGQEARLRCSPMKGHSHVYWYRQLPEEGLKFMVYLQKENIIDESGMPKERFSAEFPKEGPSILRIQQVVRGDSAAYFCASSPSGLGQGYGYTFGSGTRLTVV.

V is TRBV11-2 and J is TRBJ2-1; D ambiguous. Trimming shortened V by 1 base and J by 1 base, and 8 bases separated the two germline ends. This CDR3 has 15 amino acids. The germline CDR1 and CDR2 sequences are SGHAT and FQNNGV. CDR3 protein: CASSLGSSSYNEQFF. In DNA, the CDR3 is TGTGCCAGCAGCTTAGGGAGTTCTTCCTACAATGAGCAGTTCTTC. Looking up the rest from reference TRBV11-2 and TRBJ2-1 gives the full variable domain: EAGVAQSPRYKIIEKRQSVAFWCNPISGHATLYWYQQILGQGPKLLIQFQNNGVVDDSQLPKDRFSAERLKGVDSTLKIQPAKLEDSAVYLCASSLGSSSYNEQFFGPGTRLTVL.